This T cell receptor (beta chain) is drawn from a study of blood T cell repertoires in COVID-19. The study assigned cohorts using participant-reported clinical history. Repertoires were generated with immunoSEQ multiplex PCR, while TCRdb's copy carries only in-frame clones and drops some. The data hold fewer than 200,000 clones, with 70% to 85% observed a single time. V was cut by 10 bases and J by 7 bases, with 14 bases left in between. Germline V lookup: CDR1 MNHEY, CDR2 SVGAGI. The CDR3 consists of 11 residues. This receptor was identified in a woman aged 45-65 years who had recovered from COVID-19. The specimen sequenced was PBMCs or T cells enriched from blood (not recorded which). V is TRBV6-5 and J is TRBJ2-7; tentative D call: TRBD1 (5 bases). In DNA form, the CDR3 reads TGTGCCATTAAGGGGTTTTGGGAGCAGTACTTC. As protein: CAIKGFWEQYF.